The next 20 T cell receptor beta chains were all read from a single sample in a study of T-cell memory formation after mild COVID-19 (dated by TCRdb to 2020 to 2023). Libraries were made using 5' RACE. The instrument given in TCRdb is Illumina NovaSeq 6000. Through fastp at Q25 and MiXCR, TCRdb rebuilt clones from the public reads, retaining in-frame beta chains. Each CDR3 protein appears once, grouped with its most common genes and DNA. For this sample the table gives about 49,000 distinct CDR3 sequences, of which under 7.5% were detected only once. The ten largest clones represent roughly 1.4% of the sample. Sequenced sample: PBMCs or a T cell subset sorted from them (not recorded which). All receptors come from a man younger than 35 who had mild COVID-19 (a few samples of this study predate the infection). The sample titles of this study are shuffled in the database, so cell type and time point are left out; the donor was told from shared clones.

This rearrangement joins TRBV11-1 to TRBJ1-2; D unclear. With 1 base removed from V and 5 bases from J, the gap between germline ends came to 5 bases. The CDR3 consists of 12 residues. The germline V gene encodes CDR1 SGHAT and CDR2 FQDESV (reference sequence). DNA of the CDR3: TGTGCCAGCAGCTTAGACAGATATGGCTACACCTTC. Encoded protein: CASSLDRYGYTF.

The V call is TRBV7-2, the J call TRBJ2-5; D possibly matches TRBD1 or TRBD2 (5 bases each). Germline V gives CDR1 SGHTA, CDR2 FQGNSA. The CDR3 spans 13 residues. Between the trimmed V and J ends, which lost 2 bases and 5 bases, there was a span of 9 bases. The DNA for the CDR3 is TGTGCCAGCAGCTTAATGGGGACGGAGACCCAGTACTTC. Residues: CASSLMGTETQYF.

This clonotype came up a few times. The chain links TRBV11-2 to TRBJ2-3; no clear D. V was trimmed by 3 bases and J by 6 bases, leaving 7 bases between them. Looked up from germline, CDR1 is SGHAT and CDR2 is FQNNGV. This CDR3 is built from 12 residues. CDR3 sequence reads: CASSFSRDTQYF. As DNA, the CDR3 is TGTGCCAGCAGCTTTTCCCGCGATACGCAGTATTTT.

This clonotype was counted ten times or more. The chain links TRBV12-3 or TRBV12-4 to TRBJ2-1; D gene uncertain. The ends were cut back, 2 bases at V and 3 bases at J, with 8 bases in the middle. The CDR3 is made up of 14 amino acids. This chain's CDR3 is CASSLRRIYNEQFF. The CDR3 DNA reads TGTGCCAGCAGTTTACGCCGGATCTACAATGAGCAGTTCTTC.

The chain links TRBV5-1 to TRBJ1-2; TRBD1 might be the D (6 bases). The CDR3 is made up of 13 amino acids. Looked up from germline, CDR1 is SGHRS and CDR2 is YFSETQ. The V end lost 1 base, the J end lost 4 bases, and 8 bases lay between the germline ends. This CDR3 reads CASSLTGSYGYTF. In DNA, the CDR3 is TGCGCCAGCAGCTTGACAGGGTCCTATGGCTACACCTTC.

V usage is TRBV12-3 or TRBV12-4 and J usage is TRBJ2-3; 7 positions agree with TRBD1. Trimming took 6 bases from V and 2 from J; bases not matched to a gene: 8. The CDR3 length is 15 residues. The CDR3 DNA reads TGTGCCAGCAGGCAAACAGGGGCCTCCACAGATACGCAGTATTTT. Translated: CASRQTGASTDTQYF.

The chain employs TRBV2 and TRBJ2-5; 7 bases are a match to TRBD1. V gave up 6 bases and J gave up 2 bases; unmatched junction bases: 0. The length of the CDR3 is 12 residues. The germline V gene has CDR1 SNHLY and CDR2 FYNNEI. The CDR3 bases are TGTGCCAGCAGCAGGGGGCAAGAGACCCAGTACTTC. It specifies CASSRGQETQYF.

This clonotype has at least ten counts. This chain connects TRBV10-3 to TRBJ2-1; 7 positions agree with TRBD2. This CDR3 is built from 14 residues. V gave up 4 bases and J gave up 5 bases; unmatched junction bases: 5. Germline V gene lookup returns CDR1 ENHRY and CDR2 SYGVKD. CDR3 loop: CAISGSLADNEQFF. CDR3 nucleotide sequence: TGTGCCATCAGTGGAAGTCTAGCGGACAATGAGCAGTTCTTC.

This clonotype was seen only a few times. V is TRBV4-3 and J is TRBJ1-2; D possibly corresponds to TRBD1 (5 bases). This CDR3 region has 16 residues. Germline V lookup: CDR1 LGHNA, CDR2 YSLEER. The V end lost 0 bases, the J end lost 3 bases, and 14 bases lay between the germline ends. The CDR3 DNA reads as TGCGCCAGCAGCCAAGATCGAACGGGACCGTACTATGGCTACACCTTC. It specifies CASSQDRTGPYYGYTF.

This chain connects TRBV7-2 to TRBJ1-5; D not resolved. This CDR3 contains 13 residues. Germline-derived CDR1 and CDR2 are SGHTA and FQGNSA. V gave up 3 bases and J gave up 3 bases, with 6 bases separating them. This chain's CDR3 is CASSLFDNQPQHF. CDR3 in DNA: TGTGCCAGCAGCTTGTTCGACAATCAGCCCCAGCATTTT.

In DNA form, the CDR3 reads TGTGCCAGCAGGGATCCGGGGGGCCAGCCCCAGCATTTT. Protein: CASRDPGGQPQHF. The chain has TRBV6-2 or TRBV6-3 and TRBJ1-5; TRBD1 is a possible D gene (6 bases). The CDR3 consists of 13 residues. Trimming removed 6 bases from V and 7 bases from J, with 13 bases in between. Germline assignment: CDR1 MNHEY and CDR2 SVGEGT.

This clonotype occurred a few times. The chain's CDR3 is CASSFYGVNTGELFF. In DNA form, the CDR3 reads TGTGCCAGCAGTTTTTATGGGGTGAACACCGGGGAGCTGTTTTTT. The J gene is TRBJ2-2, the V gene TRBV12-3 or TRBV12-4; no definite D call. V was clipped by 3 bases and J by 1 base, with 9 bases between them. CDR3 length equals 15 residues.

This clonotype was detected a few times. This rearrangement joins TRBV5-6 to TRBJ2-7; a weak D match, TRBD2 (7 bases). The germline V and J ends were trimmed by 3 bases and 9 bases, with 19 bases remaining between them. The germline V gene has CDR1 SGHDT and CDR2 YYEEEE. This CDR3 is built from 14 residues. CDR3 nucleotides: TGTGCCAGCAGCTATCGGTCGGGGGGCGCCATGCAGTACGTC. Its protein product is CASSYRSGGAMQYV.

The chain combines TRBV5-5 with TRBJ1-6; D uncertain. Trimming pared 4 bases from V and 10 bases from J, leaving 12 bases between. Germline V gene data show CDR1 as SGHKS and CDR2 as YYEKEE (reference sequence). The CDR3 is made up of 13 amino acids. Here the CDR3 DNA reads TGTGCCAGCAGCCAGGACTTCGGATCACCCCTCCACTTT. Translating it yields CASSQDFGSPLHF.

On this clonotype: With a much larger clone just one base away, this may be a read error. The chain links TRBV29-1 to TRBJ2-1, with TRBD2 matching over 9 bases. Germline values: CDR1 SQVTM, CDR2 ANQGSEA. After removal of 3 bases from V and 8 bases from J, the junction contained 11 bases not matched to a gene. CDR3 length equals 15 residues. The CDR3 spells CSVELASGVRDEQFF. For the CDR3, the DNA is TGCAGCGTTGAGTTGGCTAGCGGGGTGCGGGATGAGCAGTTCTTC.

There are many counts of this clonotype. This chain links TRBV12-3 or TRBV12-4 with TRBJ2-5, with a weak D call TRBD1 (8 bases). The CDR3 has 14 amino acids. Trimming shortened V by 4 bases and J by 5 bases, and 14 bases separated the two germline ends. The CDR3 region is CASSSQGGLETQYF. Here the CDR3 DNA reads TGTGCCAGCAGTTCACAGGGGGGGCTGGAGACCCAGTACTTC.

The chain carries TRBV29-1 and TRBJ1-2; TRBD1 agrees at 11 bases. The V gene end was trimmed by 2 bases and the J gene end by 11 bases; junction bases not matched to a gene: 10. The CDR3 loop spans 14 amino acids. Germline CDR1 is SQVTM and CDR2 is ANQGSEA. CDR3 region: CSVERTGGARLYTF. As DNA, the CDR3 is TGCAGCGTTGAAAGGACAGGGGGCGCAAGACTATACACCTTC.

As for this clonotype: The junction and the germline gene differ at one end; a read error may be behind it. V usage is TRBV15 and J usage is TRBJ2-5; 10 bases align to TRBD1. This CDR3 has 12 residues. Germline CDR1 LNHNV, CDR2 YYDKDF (reference sequence). The chain's CDR3 is CATSRGQGARDF. In DNA form, the CDR3 reads TGTGCCACCAGCAGAGGACAGGGGGCACGTGACTTC.

This clonotype was observed a handful of times. The rearrangement links TRBV20-1 to TRBJ1-5, with D unclear. V was shortened by 0 bases and J by 6 bases, with 9 bases between the two germline ends. Germline CDR1 DFQATT, CDR2 SNEGSKA (reference sequence). This CDR3 spans 13 amino acids. CDR3 DNA: TGCAGTGCTAGAGAGGGCAGCGGTCAGCCCCAGCATTTT. Encoded protein: CSAREGSGQPQHF.

In its sample, this clonotype was seen a few times. V and J are TRBV6-6 and TRBJ1-3, with 8 nucleotides matching TRBD1. Germline trimming cut 6 bases from V and 4 bases from J; bases unmatched to any gene: 5. CDR3 length: 14 amino acids. Germline CDR1 reads MNHNY; CDR2 reads SVGAGI (reference sequence). Written as DNA, the CDR3 is TGTGCCAGCAGGCCGACAGGGGTCGGAAACACCATATATTTT. It encodes CASRPTGVGNTIYF.